This TCR beta chain came from a study of beta chain features in type 1 diabetes. It was via CD45RO/CCR7/CD25/CD127/CD95/CD27 that CD4+ naive, central memory, regulatory and stem cell-like memory cells were sorted. Germline V gene data show CDR1 as SEHNR and CDR2 as FQNEAQ (reference sequence). The CDR3 runs to 12 residues. V lost 0 bases and J lost 10, with 7 bases in between. Of the isolated RNA, all was reverse transcribed, and so the sequenced material was expressed TCRB transcripts. Roughly 3.4 million reads were obtained on average from naive, central memory and regulatory T cell samples. The protocol was immunoSEQ multiplex PCR, while the TCRdb copy is restricted to in-frame clones and leaves out a portion. The sample lists 350,000 to 400,000 clones, about 16% occurring once.

This clonotype originated in a young woman in good health. The V and J genes are TRBV7-9 and TRBJ2-1, with D possibly matching TRBD1 (6 bases). Sequenced material: naive CD4+ T cells from blood. This CDR3 is CASSLAGGEQFF. CDR3 sequence (DNA): TGTGCCAGCAGCTTAGCAGGGGGAGAGCAGTTCTTC.